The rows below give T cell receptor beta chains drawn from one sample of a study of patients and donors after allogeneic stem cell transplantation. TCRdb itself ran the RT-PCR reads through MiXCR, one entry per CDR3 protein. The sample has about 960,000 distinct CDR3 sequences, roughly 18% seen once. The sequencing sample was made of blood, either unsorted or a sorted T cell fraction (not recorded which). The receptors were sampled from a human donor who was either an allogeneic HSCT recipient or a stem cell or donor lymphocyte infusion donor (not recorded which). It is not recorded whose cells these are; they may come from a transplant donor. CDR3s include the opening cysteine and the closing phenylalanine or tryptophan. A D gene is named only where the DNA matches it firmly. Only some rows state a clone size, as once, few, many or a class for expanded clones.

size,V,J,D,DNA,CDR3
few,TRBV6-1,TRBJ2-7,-,TGTGCCAGCAGTGAAGCGCGACAGGCTTACGAGCAGTACTTC,CASSEARQAYEQYF
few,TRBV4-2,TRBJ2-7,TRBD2,TGTGCCAGCAGCCCGTCTAGCGGAGAACCCTACGAGCAGTACTTC,CASSPSSGEPYEQYF
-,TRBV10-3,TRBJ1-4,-,TGTGCCATCAGTGAGGGACAGTCCGCAACTAATGAAAAACTGTTTTTT,CAISEGQSATNEKLFF
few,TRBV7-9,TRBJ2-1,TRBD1,TGTGCCAGCAGCTCCCGGGACAGGGCAAATGAGCAGTTCTTC,CASSSRDRANEQFF
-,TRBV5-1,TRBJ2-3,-,TGCGCCAGCAGCGTCGACAGCTTTACAGATACGCAGTATTTT,CASSVDSFTDTQYF
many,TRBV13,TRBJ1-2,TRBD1,TGTGCCAGCAGCCTGGGGACAGGGAGCGTCCACTATGGCTACACCTTC,CASSLGTGSVHYGYTF
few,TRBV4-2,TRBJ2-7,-,TGTGCCAGCAGCCAAGCCATACAGACCGAGCAGTACTTC,CASSQAIQTEQYF
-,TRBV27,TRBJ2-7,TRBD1,TGTGCCAGCAGACACAGGGGTCTGGACGAGCAGTACTTC,CASRHRGLDEQYF
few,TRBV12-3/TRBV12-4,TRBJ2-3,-,TGTGCCAGCAGTTTATACGGGGGAACAGATACGCAGTATTTT,CASSLYGGTDTQYF
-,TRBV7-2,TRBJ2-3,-,TGTGCCAGTACGGGCCGCGTATCCCCAGATACGCAGTATTTT,CASTGRVSPDTQYF
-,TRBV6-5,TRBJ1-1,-,TGTGCCAGCAGTTCGCCACCGGACGGGACCACTGAAGCTTTCTTT,CASSSPPDGTTEAFF
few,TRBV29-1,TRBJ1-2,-,TGCAGCGTTCGCCAGGGTGCTAACTATGGCTACACCTTC,CSVRQGANYGYTF
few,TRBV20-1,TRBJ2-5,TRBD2,TGCAGTGCTAGTGGGACTAGAAAGACCCAGTACTTC,CSASGTRKTQYF
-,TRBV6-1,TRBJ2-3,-,TGTGCCAGCAGGGAGGGACCAGCCAACCTAGATACGCAGTATTTT,CASREGPANLDTQYF
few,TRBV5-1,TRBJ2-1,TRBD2,TGCGCCAGCAGCTCAAGGGGGATAGTAGCGGGGGCCTACAATGAGCAGTTCTTC,CASSSRGIVAGAYNEQFF
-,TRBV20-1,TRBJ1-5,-,TGCAGTGCTAGAGATCCGGGTAAAGGGAATCAGCCCCAGCATTTT,CSARDPGKGNQPQHF
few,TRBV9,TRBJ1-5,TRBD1,TGTGCCAGCAGCGTTACAGGGGGAGACAATCAGCCCCAGCATTTT,CASSVTGGDNQPQHF
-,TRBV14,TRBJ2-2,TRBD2,TGTGCCAGCAGCCAAGGGGCTAGCGGACTGTGGACCCGGGAGCTGTTTTTT,CASSQGASGLWTRELFF
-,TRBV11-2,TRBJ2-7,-,TGTGCCAGCAGTTCTAGGGTGACCTACGAGCAGTACTTC,CASSSRVTYEQYF
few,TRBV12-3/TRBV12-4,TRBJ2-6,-,TGTGCCAGCATAATCCGCCCGGGGCTCTCTGGGGCCAACGTCCTGACTTTC,CASIIRPGLSGANVLTF
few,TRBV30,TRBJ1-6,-,TGTGCCTGGAGTGTGTCAGGGCAAAATTCACCCCTCCACTTT,CAWSVSGQNSPLHF
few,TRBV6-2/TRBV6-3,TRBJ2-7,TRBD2,TGTGCCAGCAGCCACCTAGGGACTAGCGGCTCCTACGAGCAGTACTTC,CASSHLGTSGSYEQYF
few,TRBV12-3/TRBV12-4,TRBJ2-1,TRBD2,TGTGCCAGCAGTTTGGCAGGGACTAGCGGGAGGGCTAGAAGTTTCTTC,CASSLAGTSGRARSFF
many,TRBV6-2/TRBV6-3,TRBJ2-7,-,TGTGCCAGCAGTATACCACAGGGACCCGACTCCTACGAGCAGTACTTC,CASSIPQGPDSYEQYF
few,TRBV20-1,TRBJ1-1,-,TGCAGTGCTTCGACTGGGGGCCAGAACACTGAAGCTTTCTTT,CSASTGGQNTEAFF
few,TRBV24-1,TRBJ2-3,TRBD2,TGTGCCACCAGTGGAGCGGGAGGTGCAGATACGCAGTATTTT,CATSGAGGADTQYF
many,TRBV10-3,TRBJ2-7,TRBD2,TGTGCCATCAGTGAGCCGAGCGGGATAGGTTCCTACGAGCAGTACTTC,CAISEPSGIGSYEQYF
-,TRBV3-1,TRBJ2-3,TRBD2,TGTGCCAGCAGCCACGGGACTAGCGGCAATACGCAGTATTTT,CASSHGTSGNTQYF
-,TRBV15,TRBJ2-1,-,TGTGCCACCAGCAGGCAGAATACCTACAATGAGCAGTTCTTC,CATSRQNTYNEQFF
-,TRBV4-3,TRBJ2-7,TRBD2,TGCGCCAGCAGCCATATCATTCTAGCGGGGGGGCCTTACGAGCAGTACTTC,CASSHIILAGGPYEQYF
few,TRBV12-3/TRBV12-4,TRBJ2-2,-,TGTGCCAGCAGTTTAGCGCTCAATGAAGTGGGATTCACCGGGGAGCTGTTTTTT,CASSLALNEVGFTGELFF
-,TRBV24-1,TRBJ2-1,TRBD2,TGTGCCACCAGCCCCGGGACTAATGTTGAGCAGTTCTTC,CATSPGTNVEQFF
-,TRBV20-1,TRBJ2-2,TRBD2,TGCAGTCCAAGGGGCAGACTAGCGGGTGACACCGGGGAGCTGTTTTTT,CSPRGRLAGDTGELFF
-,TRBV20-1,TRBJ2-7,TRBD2,TGCAGTGTCAGAGCGGGAGTCGGCGAGCAGTACTTC,CSVRAGVGEQYF
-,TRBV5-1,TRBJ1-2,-,TGCGCCAGCAGCTGGGGGAGGGGATCCCCTAACTATGGCTACACCTTC,CASSWGRGSPNYGYTF
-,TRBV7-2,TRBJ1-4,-,TGTGCCAGCAGCCTAGGGACAAGAACTAATGAAAAACTGTTTTTT,CASSLGTRTNEKLFF
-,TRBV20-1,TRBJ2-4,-,TGCAGTGCTAGAGATGGTTCGGAAAAAAACATTCAGTACTTC,CSARDGSEKNIQYF
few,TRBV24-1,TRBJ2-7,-,TGTGCCACCAGTGGGGCCAGTTCCTACGAGCAGTACTTC,CATSGASSYEQYF
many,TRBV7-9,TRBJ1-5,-,TGTGCCAGCAGCCCGATGGGGGAACAGCCCCAGCATTTT,CASSPMGEQPQHF
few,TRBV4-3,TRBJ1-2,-,TGCGCCAGCAGCCGAGGTGGGCAGGGTAACTATGGCTACACCTTC,CASSRGGQGNYGYTF
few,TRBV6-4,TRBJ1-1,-,TGTGCCAGCCTGGATGACACACCCGTTAACACTGAAGCTTTCTTT,CASLDDTPVNTEAFF
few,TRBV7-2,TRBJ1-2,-,TGTGCCAGCAGCTTAGGGGCACCTCTAAACTATGGCTACACCTTC,CASSLGAPLNYGYTF
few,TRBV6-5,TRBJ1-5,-,TGTGCCAGCAGTTCGGGGGGATTGGGATCTCAGCCCCAGCATTTT,CASSSGGLGSQPQHF
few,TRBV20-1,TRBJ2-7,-,TGCAGTGCTAGACTGCGGATGGGTCGATACGAGCAGTACTTC,CSARLRMGRYEQYF
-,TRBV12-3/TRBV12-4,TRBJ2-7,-,TGTGCCAGCAGAGTCACCGGGACACCTACCTACGAGCAGTACTTC,CASRVTGTPTYEQYF
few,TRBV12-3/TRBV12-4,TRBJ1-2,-,TGTGCCAGCAGTTTAGCGGGCGCAGGGGCCCACTATGGCTACACCTTC,CASSLAGAGAHYGYTF
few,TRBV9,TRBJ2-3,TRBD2,TGTGCCAGTCGGGCGGGGGGAAGTAGGGTTGGCACAGATACGCAGTATTTT,CASRAGGSRVGTDTQYF